This section outlines one TCR beta chain sequence together with its context. Its target is not known. The CDR3 is 14 amino acids. Germline assignment: CDR1 KGHSH and CDR2 LQKENI. J lost 10 bases, V lost 3 bases, and 8 bases had no gene match. This record belongs to a study of monozygotic twins with cystic fibrosis. Only in-frame clones appear in the TCRdb table, and some are missing; sequencing was by immunoSEQ multiplex PCR. The sample comprises roughly 12,000 clones, 65% to 90% of which are singletons, and more than 0.5% rests with the top ten. The study, taken as a whole, reports: Clonality was generally low (median around 0.01), higher in the most severe patients.

The sequencing sample was made of blood. This TCR came from a man aged 18 to 29 with cystic fibrosis. V usage is TRBV18 and J usage is TRBJ2-3, with 9 bases identical to TRBD2. CDR3 protein: CASSPVQRGVAQYF. For the CDR3, the DNA is TGTGCCAGCTCACCGGTGCAGCGGGGGGTTGCGCAGTATTTT.